This is a list of T cell receptor beta chains from one sample in a study of shared clonotypes between healthy human individuals. The method was immunoSEQ multiplex PCR; TCRdb's version includes in-frame clones alone and lacks a portion of them. In the table there are millions of clones, 85% to 95% of which are singletons. Sample: naive CD4+ T cells sorted from blood. Source of these receptors: a man aged 18 to 29 in good health. The CDR3 runs from the conserved cysteine through the conserved F or W. The order of the fields is CDR3 protein, CDR3 DNA, V gene, J gene, clone size, D gene. A D gene is named only where the DNA matches it firmly. Size tells how often a clone was seen (once, few, many) or the class of an expanded clone, and some rows leave it out.

CDR3: CASSSLRLSRDEQYF
DNA: TGTGCCAGCAGTTCTTTGCGACTGAGCCGGGACGAGCAGTACTTC
V: TRBV27
J: TRBJ2-7
size: once
D: .

CDR3: CASRLRNTEAFF
DNA: TGTGCCAGCAGGCTTCGGAACACTGAAGCTTTCTTT
V: TRBV5-6
J: TRBJ1-1
size: once
D: .

CDR3: CASSEKGPSGANVLTF
DNA: TGTGCCAGCAGTGAAAAGGGACCGTCTGGGGCCAACGTCCTGACTTTC
V: TRBV6-4
J: TRBJ2-6
size: .
D: .

CDR3: CASSLVVGEKLFF
DNA: TGTGCCAGCAGCTTAGTGGTGGGCGAAAAACTGTTTTTT
V: TRBV11-2
J: TRBJ1-4
size: few
D: .

CDR3: CASTYGPGQGSSNTEAFF
DNA: TGTGCCAGTACCTACGGTCCGGGACAGGGGTCCTCCAACACTGAAGCTTTCTTT
V: TRBV19
J: TRBJ1-1
size: .
D: TRBD1

CDR3: CASRRRDSATEELFF
DNA: TGTGCCAGCAGACGCCGGGACAGTGCGACCGAGGAGCTGTTTTTT
V: TRBV14
J: TRBJ2-2
size: .
D: TRBD1

CDR3: CASSLQGGGVGEQYF
DNA: TGTGCCAGCAGCTTACAAGGTGGTGGGGTTGGCGAGCAGTACTTC
V: TRBV7-2
J: TRBJ2-7
size: .
D: .

CDR3: CASSLNPAGPGNEQFF
DNA: TGTGCCAGCAGCTTGAACCCAGCGGGGCCGGGGAATGAGCAGTTCTTC
V: TRBV5-5
J: TRBJ2-1
size: once
D: TRBD2

CDR3: CASSSFPRSDYEQYF
DNA: TGTGCCAGCAGCTCGTTCCCCAGATCTGACTACGAGCAGTACTTC
V: TRBV11-2
J: TRBJ2-7
size: .
D: .

CDR3: CASSHGLAEETQYF
DNA: TGTGCCAGCAGCCACGGACTAGCGGAGGAGACCCAGTACTTC
V: TRBV9
J: TRBJ2-5
size: .
D: TRBD2

CDR3: CASSQGTQDSMNSPLHF
DNA: TGTGCCAGCAGCCAAGGCACGCAGGACAGTATGAATTCACCCCTCCACTTT
V: TRBV4-2
J: TRBJ1-6
size: .
D: .

CDR3: CASSADRLAQYF
DNA: TGTGCCAGCAGTGCGGACAGGCTGGCGCAGTACTTC
V: TRBV6-1
J: TRBJ2-7
size: .
D: TRBD1

CDR3: CASSVDRTYGYTF
DNA: TGTGCCAGCAGCGTCGACAGGACCTATGGCTACACCTTC
V: TRBV7-2
J: TRBJ1-2
size: .
D: .

CDR3: CASSEGGTPRETQYF
DNA: TGTGCCAGCAGTGAAGGTGGAACCCCGCGGGAGACCCAGTACTTC
V: TRBV6-1
J: TRBJ2-5
size: .
D: .

CDR3: CASSYDRDTDTQYF
DNA: TGTGCCAGCAGTTATGACAGGGACACAGATACGCAGTATTTT
V: TRBV28
J: TRBJ2-3
size: .
D: TRBD1

CDR3: CAISDVAGIYNEQFF
DNA: TGTGCCATCAGTGATGTAGCGGGGATCTACAATGAGCAGTTCTTC
V: TRBV10-3
J: TRBJ2-1
size: .
D: TRBD2

CDR3: CASSLDGAAFF
DNA: TGCGCCAGCAGCCTCGACGGGGCGGCTTTCTTT
V: TRBV4-3
J: TRBJ1-1
size: .
D: .

CDR3: CASSSLSGKNTEAFF
DNA: TGTGCCAGCAGCTCATTATCCGGTAAGAACACTGAAGCTTTCTTT
V: TRBV7-9
J: TRBJ1-1
size: .
D: .

CDR3: CASSQQATGQHNEKLFF
DNA: TGCGCCAGCAGCCAACAAGCGACGGGACAGCACAATGAAAAACTGTTTTTT
V: TRBV4-3
J: TRBJ1-4
size: .
D: TRBD1

CDR3: CATSRGGRDTQYF
DNA: TGCGCCACCTCCCGGGGGGGCCGGGATACGCAGTATTTT
V: TRBV4-1
J: TRBJ2-3
size: .
D: TRBD2

CDR3: CASSPRNSPGGEQFF
DNA: TGTGCCAGCAGCCCCCGAAATTCACCTGGGGGTGAGCAGTTCTTC
V: TRBV7-9
J: TRBJ2-1
size: once
D: .

CDR3: CASSQDHGRGQLGSGNTIYF
DNA: TGCGCCAGCAGCCAAGATCACGGCAGGGGGCAGTTAGGTTCTGGAAACACCATATATTTT
V: TRBV4-1
J: TRBJ1-3
size: .
D: TRBD1

CDR3: CASSEGTGARNQPQHF
DNA: TGTGCCAGCAGTGAAGGGACAGGGGCCCGCAATCAGCCCCAGCATTTT
V: TRBV2
J: TRBJ1-5
size: .
D: TRBD1

CDR3: CASSPAPGQETQYF
DNA: TGTGCCAGCTCACCCGCACCGGGACAAGAGACCCAGTACTTC
V: TRBV18
J: TRBJ2-5
size: .
D: .

CDR3: CASRGGTSEYNEQFF
DNA: TGCGCCAGCAGGGGCGGGACTAGCGAATACAATGAGCAGTTCTTC
V: TRBV5-1
J: TRBJ2-1
size: .
D: TRBD2

CDR3: CASKGQGGSNTEAFF
DNA: TGTGCCAGCAAAGGACAGGGGGGATCGAACACTGAAGCTTTCTTT
V: TRBV6-5
J: TRBJ1-1
size: once
D: TRBD1

CDR3: CAWSRGRNTEAFF
DNA: TGTGCCTGGAGTCGGGGAAGGAACACTGAAGCTTTCTTT
V: TRBV30
J: TRBJ1-1
size: .
D: .

CDR3: CASSLGVGGNTGELFF
DNA: TGTGCCAGCAGCCTGGGCGTTGGTGGGAACACCGGGGAGCTGTTTTTT
V: TRBV5-4
J: TRBJ2-2
size: .
D: .

CDR3: CASSIFSSGELFF
DNA: TGTGCCAGTAGTATATTTTCGTCCGGGGAGCTGTTTTTT
V: TRBV19
J: TRBJ2-2
size: .
D: .

CDR3: CASSPGAQLEAFF
DNA: TGTGCCAGCTCTCCCGGGGCACAGCTTGAAGCTTTCTTT
V: TRBV18
J: TRBJ1-1
size: .
D: .

CDR3: CASSIGGLNTEAFF
DNA: TGTGCCAGTAGTATAGGAGGCTTGAACACTGAAGCTTTCTTT
V: TRBV19
J: TRBJ1-1
size: .
D: .

CDR3: CASSPTAIMEQYF
DNA: TGTGCCAGCAGCCCCACCGCTATTATGGAGCAGTACTTC
V: TRBV7-9
J: TRBJ2-7
size: .
D: .

CDR3: CASSPSTGGTGELFF
DNA: TGTGCCAGCAGTCCCTCGACAGGGGGCACCGGGGAGCTGTTTTTT
V: TRBV6-6
J: TRBJ2-2
size: .
D: TRBD1

CDR3: CASSPPGQGGYTF
DNA: TGTGCCAGCTCACCTCCCGGACAGGGTGGCTACACCTTC
V: TRBV18
J: TRBJ1-2
size: .
D: TRBD1

CDR3: CASSQAPRLGETQYF
DNA: TGTGCCAGCAGTCAAGCACCCAGGCTGGGAGAGACCCAGTACTTC
V: TRBV27
J: TRBJ2-5
size: .
D: .

CDR3: CASSEALGTNQPQHF
DNA: TGTGCCAGCAGTGAAGCGCTCGGTACGAATCAGCCCCAGCATTTT
V: TRBV2
J: TRBJ1-5
size: few
D: .

CDR3: CASSFSGGAEETQYF
DNA: TGTGCCAGCAGCTTTAGCGGGGGGGCCGAAGAGACCCAGTACTTC
V: TRBV9
J: TRBJ2-5
size: .
D: TRBD2

CDR3: CAWSAFFRGTDTQYF
DNA: TGTGCCTGGAGTGCCTTCTTCCGGGGCACAGATACGCAGTATTTT
V: TRBV30
J: TRBJ2-3
size: .
D: .

CDR3: CAIRQGTTEAFF
DNA: TGTGCCATCAGGCAGGGGACCACTGAAGCTTTCTTT
V: TRBV10-3
J: TRBJ1-1
size: .
D: .

CDR3: CASSGVSGRYNEQFF
DNA: TGTGCCAGCAGTGGAGTCAGCGGGCGATACAATGAGCAGTTCTTC
V: TRBV6-1
J: TRBJ2-1
size: .
D: .

CDR3: CASSLARGAKGNTIYF
DNA: TGTGCCAGCAGCTTAGCGCGGGGGGCGAAAGGAAACACCATATATTTT
V: TRBV7-9
J: TRBJ1-3
size: .
D: .

CDR3: CASSQVPGQGIMAQYF
DNA: TGCGCCAGCAGCCAAGTCCCGGGACAGGGGATTATGGCCCAGTACTTC
V: TRBV4-1
J: TRBJ2-5
size: .
D: TRBD1

CDR3: CSASQDEQYF
DNA: TGCAGTGCTAGTCAAGACGAGCAGTACTTC
V: TRBV20-1
J: TRBJ2-7
size: .
D: .

CDR3: CASSLQGQPQHF
DNA: TGTGCCAGCAGCTTACAGGGTCAGCCCCAGCATTTT
V: TRBV7-9
J: TRBJ1-5
size: .
D: .

CDR3: CASSAPGTGHSPLHF
DNA: TGTGCCAGCAGTGCCCCCGGGACAGGCCATTCACCCCTCCACTTT
V: TRBV6-1
J: TRBJ1-6
size: .
D: TRBD1

CDR3: CASSQDPRGVTEAFF
DNA: TGCGCCAGCAGCCAAGATCCCCGGGGGGTCACTGAAGCTTTCTTT
V: TRBV4-1
J: TRBJ1-1
size: .
D: .

CDR3: CASSPSPGTSGFYEQYF
DNA: TGTGCCAGCAGCCCCTCCCCCGGGACTAGCGGCTTCTACGAGCAGTACTTC
V: TRBV7-2
J: TRBJ2-7
size: .
D: TRBD2

CDR3: CASLFEGGEETQYF
DNA: TGCGCCAGCCTATTCGAGGGGGGCGAAGAGACCCAGTACTTC
V: TRBV10-1
J: TRBJ2-5
size: .
D: .